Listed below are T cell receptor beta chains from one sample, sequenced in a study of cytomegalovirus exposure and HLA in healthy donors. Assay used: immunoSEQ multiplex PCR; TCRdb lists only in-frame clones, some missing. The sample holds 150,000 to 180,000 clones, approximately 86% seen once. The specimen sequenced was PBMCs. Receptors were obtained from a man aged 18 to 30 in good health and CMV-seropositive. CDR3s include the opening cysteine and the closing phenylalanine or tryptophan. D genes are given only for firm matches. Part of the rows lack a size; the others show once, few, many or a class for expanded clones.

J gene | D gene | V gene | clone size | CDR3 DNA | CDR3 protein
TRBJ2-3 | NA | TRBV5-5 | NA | TGTGCCAGCAGCTCTGGGTCCGGGTCAGATACGCAGTATTTT | CASSSGSGSDTQYF
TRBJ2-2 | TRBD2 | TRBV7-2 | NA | TGTGCCAGCAGCTCCCCGGGGGGGTTGGGCACCGGGGAGCTGTTTTTT | CASSSPGGLGTGELFF
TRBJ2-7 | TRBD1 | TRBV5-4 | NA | TGTGCCAGCAGCTTCCGGGACAGGGAGGGCGAGCAGTACTTC | CASSFRDREGEQYF
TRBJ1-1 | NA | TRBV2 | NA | TGTGCCAGTAGACAGTATAACACTGAAGCTTTCTTT | CASRQYNTEAFF
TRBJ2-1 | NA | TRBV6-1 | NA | TGTGCCAGCAGTGAGGGGAGACCGGAAGTCGATGAGCAGTTCTTC | CASSEGRPEVDEQFF
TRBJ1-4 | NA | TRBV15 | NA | TGTGCCACCTCCCGAGACAGCGGGTATAATGAAAAACTGTTTTTT | CATSRDSGYNEKLFF
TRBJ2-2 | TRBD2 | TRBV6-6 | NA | TGTGCCAGCAGTGGTAGCGGGGGGGCCGGGGAGCTGTTTTTT | CASSGSGGAGELFF
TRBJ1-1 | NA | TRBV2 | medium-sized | TGTGCCAGTAACCCGGGGGACGGCACTGAAGCTTTCTTT | CASNPGDGTEAFF
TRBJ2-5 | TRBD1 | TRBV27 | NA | TGTGCCAGCGCCCTAACAGGGGGGAGAGAGACCCAGTACTTC | CASALTGGRETQYF
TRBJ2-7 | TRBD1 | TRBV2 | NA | TGTGCCAGCAGTTCCCGGGGACAGTCCTACGAGCAGTACTTC | CASSSRGQSYEQYF
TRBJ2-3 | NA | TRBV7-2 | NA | TGTGCCAGCAGCGCTCGGACGGGGAAGAGCACAGATACGCAGTATTTT | CASSARTGKSTDTQYF
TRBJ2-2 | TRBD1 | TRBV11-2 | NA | TGTGCCAGCAGCTCCGTGGGACAGAGGAGCACCGGGGAGCTGTTTTTT | CASSSVGQRSTGELFF
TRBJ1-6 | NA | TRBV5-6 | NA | TGTGCCAGCAGCCCTGGGTCGGAGAATTCACCCCTCCACTTT | CASSPGSENSPLHF
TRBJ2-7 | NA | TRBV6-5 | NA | TGTGCCAGCAGTTACTCCGCGGAGGCCGCCTACGAGCAGTACTTC | CASSYSAEAAYEQYF
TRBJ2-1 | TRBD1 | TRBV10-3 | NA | TGTGCCATCAGTGACCCGGGACAGGGGGCCAATGAGCAGTTCTTC | CAISDPGQGANEQFF
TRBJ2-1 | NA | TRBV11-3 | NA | TGTGCCAGCAGCTTAGGCGGGCTAAGCTCCTACAATGAGCAGTTCTTC | CASSLGGLSSYNEQFF
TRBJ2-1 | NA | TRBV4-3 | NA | TGCGCCAGCAGCCAAGACGCCCAGCGGTTAAACAATGAGCAGTTCTTC | CASSQDAQRLNNEQFF
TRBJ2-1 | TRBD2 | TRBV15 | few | TGTGCCACCAGCAGAGATGAGGGGAGGGGCCCCAATGAGCAGTTCTTC | CATSRDEGRGPNEQFF
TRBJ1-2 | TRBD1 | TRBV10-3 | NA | TGTGCCATCAGTGAGGGGACAGGGACTGAGGATGGCTACACCTTC | CAISEGTGTEDGYTF
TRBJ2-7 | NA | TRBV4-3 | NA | TGCGCCAGCAGCCAAGAACGGGTCTCCTACGAGCAGTACTTC | CASSQERVSYEQYF
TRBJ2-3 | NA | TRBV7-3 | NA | TGTGCCAGCAGCTCAGAAGACAGTCGCACAGATACGCAGTATTTT | CASSSEDSRTDTQYF
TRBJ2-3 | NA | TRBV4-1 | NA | TGCGCCAGCGCCCGGGAGTTCACAGATACGCAGTATTTT | CASAREFTDTQYF
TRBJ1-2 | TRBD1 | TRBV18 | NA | TGTGCCAGCTCACCCGGACAGGCCCACTATGGCTACACCTTC | CASSPGQAHYGYTF
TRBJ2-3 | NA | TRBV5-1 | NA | TGCGCCAGCAGCCCGGGGGCGGGGGCGACAGATACGCAGTATTTT | CASSPGAGATDTQYF
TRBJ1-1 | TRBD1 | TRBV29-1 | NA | TGCAGCGTTGAGCCTAACAGGGGAGGCACTGAAGCTTTCTTT | CSVEPNRGGTEAFF
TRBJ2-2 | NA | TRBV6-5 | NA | TGTGCCAGCAGTTACGGGGCAGGGCGAGTGACCGGGGAGCTGTTTTTT | CASSYGAGRVTGELFF
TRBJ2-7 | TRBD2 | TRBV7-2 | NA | TGTGCCAGCAGCCCGGGGGGACTAGCGGAGCAGTACTTC | CASSPGGLAEQYF
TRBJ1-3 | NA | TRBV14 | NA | TGTGCCAGCAGCCAAACTTACTCTGGAAACACCATATATTTT | CASSQTYSGNTIYF
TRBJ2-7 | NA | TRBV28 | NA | TGTGCCAGCAGTCCGATTGAAGGGGGAAGCTCCTACGAGCAGTACTTC | CASSPIEGGSSYEQYF
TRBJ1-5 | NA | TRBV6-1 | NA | TGTGCCAGCAGTGCCTCAGGGGCCTCCAATCAGCCCCAGCATTTT | CASSASGASNQPQHF
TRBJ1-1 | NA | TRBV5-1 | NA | TGCGCCAGCAGCCCCCCAGGGAGGAGTACGAACACTGAAGCTTTCTTT | CASSPPGRSTNTEAFF
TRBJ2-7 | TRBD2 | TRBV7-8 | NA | TGTGCCAGCAGCCCCAGCGGGAGAAGTTCCTACGAGCAGTACTTC | CASSPSGRSSYEQYF
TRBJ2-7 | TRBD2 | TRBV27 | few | TGTGCCAGCAGTTACTTCGGCGGGAGGGACTCCTACGAGCAGTACTTC | CASSYFGGRDSYEQYF
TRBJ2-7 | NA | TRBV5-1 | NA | TGCGCCAGCAGCTTGGAATCAACATACGAGCAGTACTTC | CASSLESTYEQYF
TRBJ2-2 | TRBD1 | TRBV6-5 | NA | TGTGCCAGCAGTTACTCTCCGGGACAGGGAACCGGGGAGCTGTTTTTT | CASSYSPGQGTGELFF
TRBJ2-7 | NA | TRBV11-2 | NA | TGTGCCAGCAGCACCGAGACTAGATCGGAGTACTTC | CASSTETRSEYF
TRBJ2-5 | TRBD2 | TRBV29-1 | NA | TGCAGCGTATCCGGGGGGAGGGGACCCAAAGAGACCCAGTACTTC | CSVSGGRGPKETQYF
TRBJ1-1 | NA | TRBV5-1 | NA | TGCGCCAGCAGCTTGTGGAGGGGCCCGGGGACTGAAGCTTTCTTT | CASSLWRGPGTEAFF
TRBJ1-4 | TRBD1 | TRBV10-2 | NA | TGCGCCAGCAGTGATACCGGGACAGTTGGTGAAAAACTGTTTTTT | CASSDTGTVGEKLFF
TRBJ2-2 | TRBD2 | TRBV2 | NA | TGTGCCAGCAGTGTGGCTAGCGGGGGTTTGAACACCGGGGAGCTGTTTTTT | CASSVASGGLNTGELFF